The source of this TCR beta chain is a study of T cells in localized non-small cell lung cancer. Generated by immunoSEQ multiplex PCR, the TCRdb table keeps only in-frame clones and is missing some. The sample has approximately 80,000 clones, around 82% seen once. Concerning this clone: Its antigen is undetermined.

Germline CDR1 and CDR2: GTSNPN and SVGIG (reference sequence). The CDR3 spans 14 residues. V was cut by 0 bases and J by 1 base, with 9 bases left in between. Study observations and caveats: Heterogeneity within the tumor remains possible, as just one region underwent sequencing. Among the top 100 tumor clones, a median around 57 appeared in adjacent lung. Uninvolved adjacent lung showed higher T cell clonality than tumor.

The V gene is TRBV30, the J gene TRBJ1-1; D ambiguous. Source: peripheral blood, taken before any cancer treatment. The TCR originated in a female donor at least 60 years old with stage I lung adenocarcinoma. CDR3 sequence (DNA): TGTGCCTGGAGTGTGCAAGGGAGGAACACTGAAGCTTTCTTT. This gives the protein CAWSVQGRNTEAFF.